The 29 T cell receptor beta chains below were found in one sample sequenced in a study of blood T cell repertoires in COVID-19. Sequencing was performed with immunoSEQ multiplex PCR; in TCRdb, only in-frame clones are kept and a portion is missing. The sample records roughly 100,000 clones, about four fifths being singletons. The sequencing sample was made of peripheral blood. Every receptor here comes from a man aged 70 or older with active or convalescent COVID-19.

V is TRBV2 and J is TRBJ2-1; a weak D match, TRBD1 (7 bases). CDR3 length: 15 amino acids. The V gene lost 6 bases and the J gene lost 7 bases, with 19 bases spanning the gap. Germline assignment: CDR1 SNHLY and CDR2 FYNNEI. The CDR3 loop is CASRGGQRQINEQFF. CDR3 bases: TGTGCCAGCAGGGGGGGACAGCGCCAAATTAATGAGCAGTTCTTC.

The rearrangement joins TRBV11-3 to TRBJ2-2; tentative D call: TRBD1 (7 bases). Trimming removed 5 bases at V and 0 bases at J, with 13 bases between. The germline V gene has CDR1 SGHNT and CDR2 YENEEA. This CDR3 is built from 16 residues. The CDR3 nucleotides read TGTGCCAGCAGCCCTCAGGGGGGCTCGAACACCGGGGAGCTGTTTTTT. Its protein product is CASSPQGGSNTGELFF.

The gene calls are TRBV25-1 and TRBJ1-2, with D uncertain. The CDR3 totals 11 residues. V was clipped by 4 bases and J by 4 bases, with 4 bases between them. In germline, CDR1 is MGHDK, CDR2 SYGVNS. This chain's CDR3 is CASSALYGYTF. The CDR3 DNA reads as TGTGCCAGCAGTGCCCTCTATGGCTACACCTTC.

This sequence joins TRBV2 and TRBJ1-5; D uncertain. Looked up from germline, CDR1 is SNHLY and CDR2 is FYNNEI. This CDR3 has 16 amino acids. Trimming pared 1 base from V and 4 bases from J, leaving 14 bases between. The CDR3, as DNA: TGTGCCAGCAGTGAAGAAATGAGAGGAGGAAATCAGCCCCAGCATTTT. Translation: CASSEEMRGGNQPQHF.

J is TRBJ2-3 and V is TRBV27; TRBD2 is a possible D gene (5 bases). Per germline, CDR1 MNHEY and CDR2 SMNVEV (reference sequence). The CDR3 loop spans 14 amino acids. V lost 4 bases and J 4 bases, leaving 12 bases between the germline ends. CDR3 in amino acids: CASSYNSVPDTQYF. The CDR3 DNA follows: TGTGCCAGCAGTTACAATAGCGTCCCAGATACGCAGTATTTT.

The V gene is TRBV2, the J gene TRBJ2-7; 8 bases match TRBD2. V lost 6 bases and J lost 4; bases outside the gene matches: 8. The CDR3 is 14 amino acids. Germline V lookup: CDR1 SNHLY, CDR2 FYNNEI. CDR3 nucleotides: TGTGCCAGCAGACGGGGGGGCCGCTGGTACGAGCAGTACTTC. Translated, it gives CASRRGGRWYEQYF.

The chain carries TRBV6-5 and TRBJ2-7; 8 bases match TRBD1. Germline V gene data show CDR1 as MNHEY and CDR2 as SVGAGI. Trimming cost V 5 bases and J 0 bases; bases outside gene matches: 6. The CDR3 sequence is 15 residues long. CDR3 sequence (DNA): TGTGCCAGCAGTCCCCTACAGGGGGGCTCCTACGAGCAGTACTTC. Protein sequence: CASSPLQGGSYEQYF.

The chain has TRBV4-2 and TRBJ1-4; 9 nucleotides line up with TRBD1. The CDR3 totals 15 residues. V shed 0 bases and J 7 bases; nucleotides not matched to a gene: 3. CDR1 and CDR2 (germline): LGHNA, YNFKEQ. CDR3 sequence reads: CASSQEDRGAEKLFF. The CDR3, as DNA: TGTGCCAGCAGCCAAGAGGACAGGGGAGCTGAAAAACTGTTTTTT.

J is TRBJ1-1 and V is TRBV5-1, with no clear D. The V gene's germline CDR1 is SGHRS and CDR2 YFSETQ. This CDR3 contains 13 residues. Trimming shortened V by 3 bases and J by 9 bases, and 15 bases separated the two germline ends. CDR3 amino acids: CASSSSSGRQAFF. The CDR3 DNA reads TGCGCCAGCAGCTCCTCCTCGGGTCGCCAAGCTTTCTTT.

This clone was seen a single time. The chain carries TRBV7-2 and TRBJ1-1; perhaps TRBD1 as D (5 bases). Germline V gives CDR1 SGHTA, CDR2 FQGNSA. V shed 3 bases and J shed 8 bases, with 10 bases lying between them. The CDR3 spans 12 residues. CDR3 nucleotides: TGTGCCAGCAGCTTCCCGGCAGGGGAAGCTTTCTTT. The encoded protein is CASSFPAGEAFF.

This clone was counted only a few times. The chain employs TRBV5-6 and TRBJ1-3, with 8 bases identical to TRBD1. The CDR3 extends over 14 amino acids. The V gene's germline CDR1 is SGHDT and CDR2 YYEEEE. The J segment lost 7 bases and the V segment lost 0 bases, leaving 3 bases of the junction unmatched. This CDR3 is CASSLGQGTNTIYF. The CDR3 region has the DNA TGTGCCAGCAGCTTGGGACAGGGGACTAACACCATATATTTT.

The chain links TRBV12-3 or TRBV12-4 to TRBJ1-1; 8 positions match TRBD1. The CDR3 length is 13 residues. V shed 5 bases, J shed 7 bases, and the junction held 6 bases outside the gene matches. This CDR3 reads CASSHGQGREAFF. The CDR3 coding sequence is TGTGCCAGCAGTCACGGACAGGGCCGTGAAGCTTTCTTT.

The V and J genes are TRBV28 and TRBJ1-2; the D gene is possibly TRBD1 (5 bases). V was cut by 0 bases and J by 5 bases, with 10 bases left in between. CDR1 is MDHEN and CDR2 is SYDVKM in the germline V gene. CDR3 length: 14 amino acids. CDR3 coding DNA: TGTGCCAGCAGTTTATGGGGGGGTGGGTATGGCTACACCTTC. It specifies CASSLWGGGYGYTF.

The chain recombines TRBV19 with TRBJ1-1; D remains unclear. The CDR3 is 10 residues long. The germline V and J ends were trimmed by 10 bases and 7 bases, with 10 bases remaining between them. Germline values: CDR1 LNHDA, CDR2 SQIVND (reference sequence). Written as DNA, the CDR3 is TGTGCCATTCCTCAGGTTGAAGCTTTCTTT. Protein product: CAIPQVEAFF.

The J gene is TRBJ2-7, the V gene TRBV10-3, with TRBD1 identical over 7 bases. Per the germline V gene, CDR1 is ENHRY and CDR2 is SYGVKD. J was trimmed by 0 bases and V by 10 bases; bases with no gene match: 12. The CDR3 spans 15 residues. The CDR3 DNA follows: TGTGCCACCCTGGGCACTGGGACAGTCTCCTACGAGCAGTACTTC. Amino acids: CATLGTGTVSYEQYF.

The chain employs TRBV23-1 and TRBJ1-1; 10 bases align to TRBD1. TRBV23-1 falls under the ORF class, with uncertain function. V lost 4 bases to trimming and J lost 4 bases; unmatched junction nucleotides: 6. The CDR3 contains 15 residues. CDR3 amino acids: CASSPMRQGATEAFF. Written as DNA, the CDR3 is TGCGCCAGCAGTCCTATGCGACAGGGGGCCACTGAAGCTTTCTTT.

The chain combines TRBV25-1 with TRBJ2-3, with 8 bases aligning to TRBD1. There are 14 residues in the CDR3. Germline V CDR1 and CDR2: MGHDK, SYGVNS. J lost 0 bases, V lost 10 bases, and 6 bases had no gene match. The CDR3, as DNA: TGTGCCACCTGCGGACAGGGAAGCACAGATACGCAGTATTTT. Translated: CATCGQGSTDTQYF.

The chain is built from TRBV30 and TRBJ1-2, with D possibly being TRBD1 (5 bases). Looked up from germline, CDR1 is GTSNPN and CDR2 is SVGIG (reference sequence). V lost 1 base to trimming and J lost 4 bases, with 13 bases between them. The CDR3 contains 14 residues. Written as DNA, the CDR3 is TGTGCCTGGAGTGGGCGCGCAGGGTTCTATGGCTACACCTTC. Its translation is CAWSGRAGFYGYTF.

This chain joins TRBV7-2 and TRBJ2-3, with no clear D. The CDR3 is 13 residues long. Trimming pared 3 bases from V and 1 base from J, leaving 5 bases between. CDR1 is SGHTA and CDR2 is FQGNSA in the germline V gene. CDR3 coding DNA: TGTGCCAGCAGCTTGACTGGCACAGATACGCAGTATTTT. This encodes CASSLTGTDTQYF.

This rearrangement joins TRBV3-1 (or the pseudogene TRBV3-2) to TRBJ2-3, with D perhaps matching TRBD2 (6 bases). Trimming took 4 bases from V and 1 from J, leaving 18 bases between them. Germline-derived CDR1 and CDR2 are LGHDT and YNNKEL (reference sequence). The CDR3 runs to 17 residues. The CDR3 bases are TGTGCCAGCAGCCCAAACGCGGCGGGACCACGCACAGATACGCAGTATTTT. This gives the protein CASSPNAAGPRTDTQYF.

The genes are TRBV5-6 and TRBJ1-4; TRBD1 matches 7 bases. The length of the CDR3 is 13 residues. V lost 4 bases and J lost 4; bases outside the gene matches: 1. Looked up from germline, CDR1 is SGHDT and CDR2 is YYEEEE. For the CDR3, the DNA is TGTGCCAGCAGCAGGGGGCTTAATGAAAAACTGTTTTTT. As protein: CASSRGLNEKLFF.

The chain links TRBV7-2 to TRBJ2-1; TRBD2 matches 12 bases. With V trimmed by 5 bases and J by 7 bases, 6 bases remained unmatched. CDR3 size: 15 residues. Germline CDR1 SGHTA, CDR2 FQGNSA. The CDR3 DNA sequence: TGTGCCAGCAGCGCTAGCGGGGGGGTGGGTAATGAGCAGTTCTTC. Protein product: CASSASGGVGNEQFF.

Turning to this clone: One junction end does not reproduce the germline sequence, and a read error may be involved. CDR3 loop: CASSVPSNF. The CDR3 DNA is TGTGCCAGCAGCGTACCATCCAACTTC. The chain employs TRBV9 and TRBJ2-5; D not certain. CDR1 and CDR2 (germline): SGDLS, YYNGEE. CDR3 length: 9 amino acids.

V gene TRBV7-3 combines with J gene TRBJ2-1, with D tentatively TRBD2 (5 bases). The CDR3 is 16 amino acids. From germline, CDR1 is SGHTA and CDR2 FQGTGA. V was trimmed by 4 bases and J by 0 bases, leaving 13 bases between them. The CDR3 sequence: CASSSRREYSYNEQFF. The DNA for the CDR3 is TGTGCCAGCAGCTCACGCCGGGAATACTCCTACAATGAGCAGTTCTTC.

This chain links TRBV18 with TRBJ1-1, with unresolved D. Trimming shortened V by 4 bases and J by 5 bases, and 20 bases separated the two germline ends. CDR1 KGHSH and CDR2 LQKENI come from the germline V gene. This CDR3 has 16 residues. In DNA form, the CDR3 reads TGTGCCAGCTCACAGTCGAACCCGGGAAGTGGTACTGAAGCTTTCTTT. It encodes CASSQSNPGSGTEAFF.

This rearrangement joins TRBV30 to TRBJ1-2, with a tentative D call TRBD1 (6 bases). Germline V gene data show CDR1 as GTSNPN and CDR2 as SVGIG (reference sequence). The CDR3 runs 13 residues. The ends were cut back, 1 base at V and 8 bases at J, with 14 bases in the middle. The CDR3 loop is CAWSASTGNGYTF. The CDR3 DNA sequence: TGTGCCTGGAGTGCATCAACAGGGAACGGCTACACCTTC. The complete variable domain, with remaining parts taken from reference TRBV30 and TRBJ1-2, reads SQTIHQWPATLVQPVGSPLSLECTVEGTSNPNLYWYRQAAGRGLQLLFYSVGIGQISSEVPQNLSASRPQDRQFILSSKKLLLSDSGFYLCAWSASTGNGYTFGSGTRLTVV.

The gene calls are TRBV18 and TRBJ2-3, with D possibly TRBD1 on 6 matching bases. The CDR3 loop spans 14 amino acids. CDR1 and CDR2 from the germline V gene are KGHSH and LQKENI. V was pared by 5 bases and J by 4 bases, with 13 bases between. CDR3 DNA: TGTGCCAGCTCAAGGGGGTCAACATCAGATACGCAGTATTTT. It is translated as CASSRGSTSDTQYF.

The V gene is TRBV6-5, the J gene TRBJ2-5; a possible D gene is TRBD1 (6 bases). With 4 bases removed from V and 1 base from J, the gap between germline ends came to 16 bases. The CDR3 consists of 16 residues. The germline V gene encodes CDR1 MNHEY and CDR2 SVGAGI. CDR3 bases: TGTGCCAGCAGTTCCACACGGGGACACCGCCAAGAGACCCAGTACTTC. Its protein product is CASSSTRGHRQETQYF.

CDR3 protein: CASSPKLGEKLFF. DNA for the CDR3: TGTGCCAGCAGCCCGAAACTAGGTGAAAAACTGTTTTTT. This rearrangement joins TRBV13 to TRBJ1-4, with unresolved D. The V end lost 5 bases, the J end lost 7 bases, and 11 bases lay between the germline ends. Looked up from germline, CDR1 is PRHDT and CDR2 is FYEKMQ (reference sequence). This CDR3 spans 13 amino acids.